What follows are 30 T cell receptor beta chains derived from one specimen sequenced in a study of blood T cells in healthy people across ages. The use of a sample-barcoded 5' primer and a J-beta primer mix characterized a second PCR of about 6 to 12 cycles. TCRdb re-called the 5' RACE reads with MiXCR, one entry per CDR3 protein. Of about 970,000 distinct CDR3 sequences in the sample, just over 50% were seen once. The sequenced sample was blood. The receptors come from a woman aged 55-70 years in good health.

The sample holds many counts of this clonotype. The V and J genes are TRBV5-6 and TRBJ2-5; TRBD2 agrees at 9 bases. The ends lost 2 bases at V and 3 bases at J; junction bases unmatched: 5. The germline V gene has CDR1 SGHDT and CDR2 YYEEEE. CDR3 length equals 15 residues. The CDR3 DNA is TGTGCCAGCAGCTTTATAGCTAGCGGGGAAGAGACCCAGTACTTC. Translated, it gives CASSFIASGEETQYF.

The table lists this clonotype with a few counts. V gene TRBV7-6 combines with J gene TRBJ2-7, with D possibly matching TRBD2 (6 bases). This CDR3 has 11 amino acids. Per the germline V gene, CDR1 is SGHVS and CDR2 is FNYEAQ. V lost 5 bases and J lost 12, with 14 bases in between. CDR3 residues: CASSPGELWYF. The CDR3, as DNA: TGTGCCAGCAGCCCGGGAGAACTTTGGTACTTC. The whole variable domain, filled in from reference TRBV7-6 and TRBJ2-7, reads GAGVSQSPRYKVTKRGQDVALRCDPISGHVSLYWYRQALGQGPEFLTYFNYEAQQDKSGLPNDRFSAERPEGSISTLTIQRTEQRDSAMYRCASSPGELWYFGPGTRLTVT.

The chain recombines TRBV11-2 with TRBJ2-4, with 9 bases fitting TRBD1. The CDR3 sequence is 16 residues long. With V trimmed by 5 bases and J by 3 bases, 8 bases remained unmatched. Germline assignment: CDR1 SGHAT and CDR2 FQNNGV. The CDR3 region is CASSQQRTGVKNIQYF. DNA for the CDR3: TGTGCCAGCAGCCAACAACGGACAGGGGTCAAAAACATTCAGTACTTC.

The chain employs TRBV11-1 and TRBJ2-7, with TRBD2 matching over 10 bases. V gave up 5 bases and J gave up 1 base; unmatched junction bases: 8. Germline-derived CDR1 and CDR2 are SGHAT and FQDESV (reference sequence). There are 16 residues in the CDR3. The CDR3, as DNA: TGTGCCAGCAGCCCCACTAGCGGGATCAATTCCTACGAGCAGTACTTC. Translated, it gives CASSPTSGINSYEQYF.

This rearrangement joins TRBV4-3 to TRBJ2-4; perhaps TRBD1 as D (6 bases). The J call is in doubt because the DNA end fits TRBJ2-7 better. The CDR3 has 16 residues. The germline gives CDR1 LGHNA, CDR2 YSLEER. CDR3 nucleotide sequence: TGCGCCAGCAGCCAAGATAGGAGTCAGGGGTACCGCGAGCAGTACTTC. This gives the protein CASSQDRSQGYREQYF.

The chain recombines TRBV15 with TRBJ2-5, with D uncertain. Germline CDR1 and CDR2: LNHNV and YYDKDF (reference sequence). V lost 0 bases and J 2 bases, leaving 10 bases between the germline ends. There are 15 residues in the CDR3. The chain's CDR3 is CATSRDGGIQETQYF. The CDR3 DNA reads as TGTGCCACCAGCAGAGATGGTGGCATACAAGAGACCCAGTACTTC.

This clonotype was picked up a small number of times. DNA of the CDR3: TGTGCCAGCAGTCCCCGGACAGGGGGCGTCAAAGGATATGGCTACACCTTC. It translates to CASSPRTGGVKGYGYTF. The rearrangement joins TRBV12-3 or TRBV12-4 to TRBJ1-2; the match to TRBD1 covers 11 bases. J lost 5 bases, V lost 5 bases, and 13 bases had no gene match. The CDR3 consists of 17 residues.

This clonotype was picked up many times. The chain recombines TRBV20-1 with TRBJ2-1; D ambiguous. The CDR3 consists of 12 residues. CDR1 is DFQATT, CDR2 SNEGSKA, per germline (reference sequence). CDR3 nucleotide sequence: TGCGCTCCCTTAACGTGGGACAATGAGCAGTTCTTC. Its translation is CAPLTWDNEQFF.

The chain links TRBV9 to TRBJ2-2; 9 bases match TRBD2. V dropped 0 bases and J dropped 4; count of bases not matched to a gene: 7. Germline CDR1 and CDR2: SGDLS and YYNGEE. The CDR3 is 17 residues long. CDR3 sequence (DNA): TGTGCCAGCAGCGTAGGTCCCGCGGGAGGGGGCACCGGGGAGCTGTTTTTT. Its translation: CASSVGPAGGGTGELFF.

This rearrangement joins TRBV5-1 to TRBJ2-5; weak D call: TRBD1 (6 bases). Trimming removed 6 bases from V and 2 bases from J, with 14 bases in between. The CDR3 totals 14 residues. CDR1 is SGHRS and CDR2 is YFSETQ in the germline V gene. This CDR3 is CASNLGGGQETQYF. In DNA, the CDR3 is TGCGCCAGCAACCTAGGGGGTGGGCAAGAGACCCAGTACTTC.

The chain joins TRBV6-2 or TRBV6-3 to TRBJ2-3, with D unclear. The CDR3 covers 12 residues. V lost 4 bases, J lost 10 bases, and 12 bases lay in between. Germline CDR1 and CDR2: MNHEY and SVGEGT. The CDR3 sequence is CASSFLGTAQYF. CDR3 nucleotides: TGTGCCAGCAGTTTCCTAGGAACGGCGCAGTATTTT.

The V call is TRBV24-1, the J call TRBJ2-1, with 7 bases that match TRBD1. Germline CDR1 and CDR2: KGHDR and SFDVKD. The CDR3 has 15 amino acids. J was trimmed by 5 bases and V by 3 bases; bases with no gene match: 6. The CDR3 region has the DNA TGTGCCACCAGTGATCCCCGACAGGGAAACAATGAGCAGTTCTTC. Residues: CATSDPRQGNNEQFF.

The V and J genes are TRBV12-3 or TRBV12-4 and TRBJ2-3, with D perhaps being TRBD1 or TRBD2 (5 bases each). The ends were cut back, 8 bases at V and 10 bases at J, with 19 bases in the middle. The CDR3 totals 13 residues. The chain's CDR3 is CASQFPRDGAQYF. In nucleotides, the CDR3 is TGTGCCAGCCAGTTCCCCCGGGACGGCGCGCAGTATTTT.

The rearrangement links TRBV7-2 to TRBJ1-2; 8 bases line up with TRBD1. Germline V gene lookup returns CDR1 SGHTA and CDR2 FQGNSA. V lost 1 base to trimming and J lost 6 bases; unmatched junction nucleotides: 4. The CDR3 runs 14 residues. The CDR3 here is CASSLGRGHDGYTF. Written as DNA, the CDR3 is TGTGCCAGCAGCTTAGGCAGGGGGCATGATGGCTACACCTTC.

The J gene is TRBJ2-4, the V gene TRBV5-6; 11 bases are shared with TRBD2. Germline trimming cut 2 bases from V and 13 bases from J; bases unmatched to any gene: 8. CDR1 is SGHDT and CDR2 is YYEEEE in the germline V gene. The length of the CDR3 is 14 residues. The CDR3 DNA follows: TGTGCCAGCAGCTTCCGGACTAGCGGGCGTCGGCAGTACTTC. Residues: CASSFRTSGRRQYF.

The rearrangement uses TRBV7-9 and TRBJ2-7; D is possibly TRBD2 (5 bases). The J call is doubtful: the DNA matches TRBJ2-5 better. CDR3 length equals 15 residues. Germline loops: CDR1 SEHNR, CDR2 FQNEAQ (reference sequence). This chain's CDR3 is CASSPYKRTRETQYF. The CDR3 coding sequence is TGTGCCAGCAGCCCCTACAAGCGGACGCGAGAGACCCAGTACTTC.

CDR3 sequence (DNA): TGCAGCGCTGGATCAGCCTCGAACACCGGGGAGCTGTTTTTT. This codes for CSAGSASNTGELFF. The rearrangement uses TRBV20-1 and TRBJ2-2; D gene uncertain. CDR1 and CDR2 from the germline V gene are DFQATT and SNEGSKA (reference sequence). The CDR3 covers 14 residues.

This clonotype turned up a few times. The rearrangement links TRBV18 to TRBJ1-2; D ambiguous. CDR1 is KGHSH and CDR2 is LQKENI in the germline V gene. The CDR3 has 13 residues. V lost 0 bases and J 8 bases, leaving 10 bases between the germline ends. CDR3 DNA sequence: TGTGCCAGCTCACCACCCGGCAGACCCGGCTACACCTTC. Translation: CASSPPGRPGYTF.

The V and J genes are TRBV3-1 and TRBJ2-7; D gene ambiguous. Germline lookup yields CDR1 LGHDT and CDR2 YNNKEL (reference sequence). This CDR3 has 16 amino acids. The V gene lost 3 bases and the J gene lost 7 bases, with 22 bases spanning the gap. The CDR3 nucleotides are TGTGCCAGCAGCCAGCTTGGCGGAAGCTCCTACAATGAGCAGTACTTC. Protein product: CASSQLGGSSYNEQYF.

This clonotype was seen a handful of times. V is TRBV4-3 and J is TRBJ2-5, with 13 bases lining up with TRBD2. CDR1 LGHNA and CDR2 YSLEER come from the germline V gene. The CDR3 consists of 16 residues. The trim removed 4 bases at V and 4 bases at J, leaving 6 bases unmatched. CDR3 residues: CASSPWTSGSGETQYF. The CDR3 DNA is TGCGCCAGCAGCCCTTGGACTAGCGGGAGTGGAGAGACCCAGTACTTC.

In nucleotides, the CDR3 is TGTGCCAGCAGCGAGGGCGGGCTAGCGGGCTCCTCTGGCAAGCAGTACTTC. Amino acids: CASSEGGLAGSSGKQYF. The chain uses TRBV4-2 and TRBJ2-7, with TRBD2 matching over 8 bases. This CDR3 region has 17 residues. V lost 5 bases to trimming and J lost 8 bases; unmatched junction nucleotides: 20. From germline, CDR1 is LGHNA and CDR2 YNFKEQ.

This chain joins TRBV4-2 and TRBJ1-4; D call uncertain. The germline V gene has CDR1 LGHNA and CDR2 YNFKEQ. The germline V and J ends were trimmed by 0 bases and 7 bases, with 12 bases remaining between them. CDR3 size: 15 residues. The CDR3 coding sequence is TGTGCCAGCAGCCAAGAACGCCTAATCGGTGAAAAACTGTTTTTT. It encodes CASSQERLIGEKLFF.

J is TRBJ2-7 and V is TRBV29-1; D gene uncertain. V was cut by 2 bases and J by 5 bases, with 10 bases left in between. The germline V gene encodes CDR1 SQVTM and CDR2 ANQGSEA. This CDR3 is 12 amino acids long. DNA for the CDR3: TGCAGCGTTGAAATGGGTAGGGACGAGCAGTACTTC. Its protein is CSVEMGRDEQYF.

The chain recombines TRBV6-5 with TRBJ2-5; no reliable D call. Germline CDR1 MNHEY, CDR2 SVGAGI. The length of the CDR3 is 14 residues. With 5 bases removed from V and 1 base from J, the gap between germline ends came to 11 bases. CDR3 DNA: TGTGCCAGCAGTGACGCGAACAGCCAAGAGACCCAGTACTTC. As protein: CASSDANSQETQYF.

The chain carries TRBV6-6 and TRBJ2-4; D perhaps matches TRBD1 (6 bases). With the DNA end fitting TRBJ2-7 better, the J assignment may be wrong. CDR1 and CDR2 (germline): MNHNY, SVGAGI (reference sequence). The CDR3 is 14 amino acids. CDR3 in DNA: TGTGCCAGCAGCAACAGGGTTGCGTCCTACGAGCAGTACTTC. Amino acid sequence: CASSNRVASYEQYF.

The chain carries TRBV29-1 and TRBJ1-2; weak D call: TRBD1 (6 bases). The CDR3 covers 14 residues. Germline CDR1 and CDR2: SQVTM and ANQGSEA. V lost 7 bases, J lost 0 bases, and 15 bases lay in between. The CDR3 region has the DNA TGCAGCGCTATTAGCAGGGGAACTAACTATGGCTACACCTTC. It encodes CSAISRGTNYGYTF.

This chain uses TRBV10-3 with TRBJ2-3; D may correspond to TRBD1 or TRBD2 (6 bases each). The germline gives CDR1 ENHRY, CDR2 SYGVKD. V lost 0 bases to trimming and J lost 4 bases, with 14 bases between them. The CDR3 loop spans 16 amino acids. Here the CDR3 DNA reads TGTGCCATCAGTGAGTCTGTCTGGGGGGCGGCAGATACGCAGTATTTT. Protein product: CAISESVWGAADTQYF.

This clonotype showed up just a few times. The chain joins TRBV10-3 to TRBJ2-2; 7 positions match TRBD2. This CDR3 comprises 14 residues. Germline V lookup: CDR1 ENHRY, CDR2 SYGVKD. V lost 10 bases, J lost 0 bases, and 5 bases stayed unmatched. The CDR3 DNA follows: TGTGCCACCTCGGGACTAACGAACACCGGGGAGCTGTTTTTT. Amino acids: CATSGLTNTGELFF.

The rearrangement links TRBV9 to TRBJ2-4; a possible D gene is TRBD2 (5 bases). The J call may be in error: the DNA end matches TRBJ2-7 better. Germline V gene sequence: CDR1 SGDLS, CDR2 YYNGEE. This CDR3 is built from 15 residues. The CDR3 region is CASSVAERFLYEQYF. The CDR3 DNA follows: TGTGCCAGCAGCGTAGCTGAGCGGTTCCTCTACGAGCAGTACTTC.

The chain links TRBV7-9 to TRBJ1-1, with a tentative D call TRBD1 (6 bases). V was pared by 5 bases and J by 3 bases, with 10 bases between. CDR1 is SEHNR, CDR2 FQNEAQ, per germline (reference sequence). The CDR3 loop spans 13 amino acids. The CDR3 nucleotides are TGTGCCAGCAGCGAACAGGGTGACACTGAAGCTTTCTTT. Residues: CASSEQGDTEAFF.